The entry below gives a single TCR beta chain sequence along with its context. Its antigen is currently unknown. The data are from a study of T cell responses to AZD1222 COVID-19 vaccine. The wider study: Analyses pooled second doses at about 4 or about 12 weeks. Notes on the study in general: Increases in Spike-specific TCR breadth and depth were seen after two AZD1222 doses. Just 5 to 7 people given AZD1222 tested seropositive at baseline.

Repertoires were generated with immunoSEQ multiplex PCR, while TCRdb's copy carries only in-frame clones and drops some. The repertoire holds 170,000 or so clones, with about 90% as singletons. The germline V and J ends were trimmed by 1 base and 2 bases, with 11 bases remaining between them. There are 15 residues in the CDR3. In germline, CDR1 is SGHAT, CDR2 FQNNGV. This chain links TRBV11-2 with TRBJ1-2; D is ambiguous. This specimen consisted of peripheral blood, obtained on day 0 of AZD1222 vaccination. The receptor was isolated from an adult in good health. The CDR3 loop is CASSLGGGRNYGYTF. In DNA form, the CDR3 reads TGTGCCAGCAGCTTAGGAGGTGGCAGAAACTATGGCTACACCTTC.